The clone carrying this T cell receptor beta chain was counted between two and nine times. This specimen belongs to a study of T cell changes during pregnancy in multiple sclerosis. The germline V gene has CDR1 SGHRS and CDR2 YFSETQ. V was trimmed by 0 bases and J by 3 bases, leaving 4 bases between them. CDR3 size: 13 residues. The method was immunoSEQ multiplex PCR; TCRdb's version includes in-frame clones alone and lacks a portion of them. The sample contains about 120,000 clones, 80% to 95% of which appear only once. The chain uses TRBV5-1 and TRBJ1-3; D is unclear. This sample comprised peripheral blood, obtained in the third trimester of pregnancy. The source of this sequence is a female donor with multiple sclerosis, enrolled in a pregnancy study. DNA of the CDR3: TGCGCCAGCAGCTTGGACATTGGAAACACCATATATTTT. It yields the protein CASSLDIGNTIYF.